A single sample gave rise to the 6 T cell receptor beta chains below, sequenced in a study of cytomegalovirus exposure and HLA in healthy donors (dated by TCRdb to 2016 to 2017). Libraries were made using the immunoSEQ multiplex PCR assay. A mixture of 60 forward primers for TCR Vbeta segments and 13 reverse primers for TCR Jbeta segments was used in the multiplex PCR. The clones in this table, taken by TCRdb from immuneACCESS, are in-frame only. Not every clone is retained; where verified, under half of the shortfall comes from an unresolved V gene, and the cause of the rest is unknown. The sample contains tens of thousands of clones, 75% of them found a single time. The top ten constitute approximately 8% of the sample. Sequenced material: PBMCs. These receptors originate from a man aged 60 to 75 in good health and CMV-seropositive.

The genes are TRBV4-1 and TRBJ1-1; 8 bases match TRBD1. There are 17 residues in the CDR3. The J segment lost 1 base and the V segment lost 6 bases, leaving 13 bases of the junction unmatched. Germline CDR1 reads MGHRA; CDR2 reads YSYEKL. The CDR3 loop reads CASSSILDRAPNTEAFF. As DNA, the CDR3 is TGCGCCAGCAGTAGTATACTGGACAGGGCGCCGAACACTGAAGCTTTCTTT.

This clone was detected once. V is TRBV11-2 and J is TRBJ2-7; D perhaps matches TRBD1 (5 bases). The CDR3 loop spans 14 amino acids. Germline CDR1 reads SGHAT; CDR2 reads FQNNGV. Trimming pared 2 bases from V and 7 bases from J, leaving 15 bases between. DNA of the CDR3: TGTGCCAGCAGCTTAAGGCTTCAGGGTCAGGAGCAGTACTTC. Its protein is CASSLRLQGQEQYF. Variable domain in full (rest from reference TRBV11-2 and TRBJ2-7): EAGVAQSPRYKIIEKRQSVAFWCNPISGHATLYWYQQILGQGPKLLIQFQNNGVVDDSQLPKDRFSAERLKGVDSTLKIQPAKLEDSAVYLCASSLRLQGQEQYFGPGTRLTVT.

Points on this clone: A read error may produce the germline difference seen at one junction end. V usage is TRBV29-1 and J usage is TRBJ2-5, with TRBD1 as a possible D gene (7 bases). Germline V gene sequence: CDR1 SQVTM, CDR2 ANQGSEA. CDR3 length equals 17 residues. CDR3 sequence (DNA): TGCGGCGTTGAAGATCTGGGGGCGGGGCAGGGGGGTGAGACCCAGTACTTC. Its protein product is CGVEDLGAGQGGETQYF.

The V call is TRBV5-1, the J call TRBJ2-1, with no clear D. V was trimmed by 3 bases and J by 5 bases, leaving 9 bases between them. The CDR3 totals 13 residues. Germline lookup yields CDR1 SGHRS and CDR2 YFSETQ. DNA of the CDR3: TGCGCCAGCAGCTGGCTGCCAAACAATGAGCAGTTCTTC. This encodes CASSWLPNNEQFF. The entire variable domain, with the rest obtained from reference TRBV5-1 and TRBJ2-1, is as follows: KAGVTQTPRYLIKTRGQQVTLSCSPISGHRSVSWYQQTPGQGLQFLFEYFSETQRNKGNFPGRFSGRQFSNSRSEMNVSTLELGDSALYLCASSWLPNNEQFFGPGTRLTVL.

In this sample, this clone turned up once. This chain uses TRBV7-9 with TRBJ2-2, with D possibly TRBD1 on 6 matching bases. CDR1 is SEHNR, CDR2 FQNEAQ, per germline (reference sequence). CDR3 size: 14 residues. The ends were cut back, 8 bases at V and 1 base at J, with 11 bases in the middle. DNA for the CDR3: TGTGCCAGCGACAGGATATTGAACACCGGGGAGCTGTTTTTT. Encoded protein: CASDRILNTGELFF.

The rearrangement joins TRBV5-4 to TRBJ2-5; D perhaps matches TRBD1 (6 bases). Germline CDR1 reads SGHNT; CDR2 reads YYREEE (reference sequence). The germline V and J ends were trimmed by 7 bases and 4 bases, with 20 bases remaining between them. The CDR3 covers 15 residues. For the CDR3, the DNA is TGTGCCAGCGCCGATCCGGCCAGGGGCCGAGAGACCCAGTACTTC. Residues: CASADPARGRETQYF.